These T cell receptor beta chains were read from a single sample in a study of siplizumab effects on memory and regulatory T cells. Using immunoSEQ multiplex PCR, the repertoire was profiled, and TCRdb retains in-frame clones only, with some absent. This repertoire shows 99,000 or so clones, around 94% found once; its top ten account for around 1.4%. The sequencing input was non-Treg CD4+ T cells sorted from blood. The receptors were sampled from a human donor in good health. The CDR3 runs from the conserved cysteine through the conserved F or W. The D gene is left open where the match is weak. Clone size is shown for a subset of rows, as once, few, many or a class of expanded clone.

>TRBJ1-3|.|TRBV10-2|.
CASWTDSGNTIYF
TGCGCCAGCTGGACGGACTCTGGAAACACCATATATTTT
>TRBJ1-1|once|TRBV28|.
CASGSQGLTEAFF
TGTGCCAGCGGGTCTCAGGGACTAACTGAAGCTTTCTTT
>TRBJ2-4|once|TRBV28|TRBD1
CASRLLRQGVNIQYF
TGTGCCAGCCGCTTGTTACGGCAGGGGGTAAACATTCAGTACTTC
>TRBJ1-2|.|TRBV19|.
CASSPDPYGYTF
TGTGCCAGTAGTCCGGATCCCTATGGCTACACCTTC
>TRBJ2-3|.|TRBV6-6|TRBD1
CASSRQGVKGDTQYF
TGTGCCAGCAGCCGACAGGGGGTTAAGGGAGATACGCAGTATTTT
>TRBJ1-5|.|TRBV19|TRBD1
CASSSRDRDNQPQHF
TGTGCCAGTAGTAGCCGGGACAGGGACAATCAGCCCCAGCATTTT
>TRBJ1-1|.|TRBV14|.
CASSLRTGNTEAFF
TGTGCCAGCAGCCTCAGGACGGGGAACACTGAAGCTTTCTTT
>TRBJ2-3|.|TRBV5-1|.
CASRRDGLTDTQYF
TGCGCCAGCAGAAGAGACGGACTCACAGATACGCAGTATTTT
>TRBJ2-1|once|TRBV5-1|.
CASSRSPVNYNEQFF
TGCGCCAGCAGCCGCTCCCCCGTAAACTACAATGAGCAGTTCTTC
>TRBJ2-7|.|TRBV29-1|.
CSVVWQFLPGQYF
TGCAGCGTTGTTTGGCAGTTTTTACCAGGGCAGTACTTC
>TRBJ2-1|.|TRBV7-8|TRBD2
CASSLVYRTSGRVLNEQFF
TGTGCCAGCAGCTTAGTGTATCGGACTAGCGGGAGAGTCCTTAATGAGCAGTTCTTC
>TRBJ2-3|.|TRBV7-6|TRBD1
CASSSYRGRTDTQYF
TGTGCCAGCAGCTCTTACAGGGGGCGCACAGATACGCAGTATTTT
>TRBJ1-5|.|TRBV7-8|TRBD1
CASSLERTGDLHF
TGTGCCAGCAGCTTAGAAAGGACAGGGGATTTGCATTTT
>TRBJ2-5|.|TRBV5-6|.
CASGAETQYF
TGTGCCAGCGGGGCGGAGACCCAGTACTTC
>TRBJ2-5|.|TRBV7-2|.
CASSLVDQTQYF
TGTGCCAGCAGCTTAGTGGATCAGACCCAGTACTTC
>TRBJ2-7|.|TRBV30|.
CAWSVRQDMPEQYF
TGTGCCTGGAGTGTACGTCAGGATATGCCCGAGCAGTACTTC